A single sample is the source of the 8 T cell receptor beta chains below, sequenced in a study of neurological immune-mediated disorders. TCRdb independently ran MiXCR on the 5' RACE reads; one entry per CDR3 protein. The table lists fewer than 80,000 distinct CDR3 sequences, 4.5% to 5.5% of them singletons, with 3.4% in the top ten. Sequenced material: PBMCs. Every receptor here comes from a woman aged 45-60 years with multiple sclerosis.

This clonotype was detected many times. V gene TRBV12-3 or TRBV12-4 combines with J gene TRBJ2-1; 8 bases agree with TRBD2. The V gene end was trimmed by 6 bases and the J gene end by 6 bases; junction bases not matched to a gene: 4. The CDR3 covers 13 residues. The CDR3 protein is CASRNGGANEQFF. The CDR3 DNA reads TGTGCCAGCAGAAACGGGGGGGCCAATGAGCAGTTCTTC.

The sample holds many counts of this clonotype. The J gene is TRBJ2-7, the V gene TRBV4-1; TRBD1 might be the D (6 bases). Germline CDR1 is MGHRA and CDR2 is YSYEKL. With 3 bases removed from V and 1 base from J, the gap between germline ends came to 10 bases. The CDR3 is 14 residues long. CDR3 sequence: CASSHLQGSYEQYF. CDR3 sequence (DNA): TGCGCCAGCAGCCACCTACAGGGATCCTACGAGCAGTACTTC.

The chain uses TRBV6-2 or TRBV6-3 and TRBJ2-1, with 7 bases aligning to TRBD1. Germline assignment: CDR1 MNHEY and CDR2 SVGEGT. The J segment lost 3 bases and the V segment lost 0 bases, leaving 8 bases of the junction unmatched. The CDR3 spans 17 residues. The CDR3 spells CASSYSTGTAFYNEQFF. The DNA of the CDR3 is TGTGCCAGCAGTTACTCGACCGGGACAGCCTTCTACAATGAGCAGTTCTTC.

This clonotype was recorded many times. The CDR3 nucleotides are TGCGCCAGCACTACTAGCCACAATGAGCAGTTCTTC. Translation gives CASTTSHNEQFF. The chain joins TRBV5-1 to TRBJ2-1; tentatively, D is TRBD2 (6 bases). V lost 6 bases and J lost 5, with 9 bases in between. Germline assignment: CDR1 SGHRS and CDR2 YFSETQ. CDR3 length: 12 residues.

This clonotype has at least ten counts. The chain links TRBV6-2 or TRBV6-3 to TRBJ2-1; D may be TRBD2 (5 bases). Germline CDR1 MNHEY, CDR2 SVGEGT. V lost 6 bases, J lost 10 bases, and 16 bases lay in between. The CDR3 spans 13 residues. The CDR3 nucleotides are TGTGCCAGCAGACACCCCACAACGGGGGAGCAGTTCTTC. Translating it yields CASRHPTTGEQFF.

This clonotype was observed a few times. The genes are TRBV12-3 or TRBV12-4 and TRBJ2-3, with TRBD2 matching over 14 bases. CDR3 size: 17 residues. Unmatched junction bases numbered 7, after V lost 5 bases and J lost 3 bases. CDR3: CASSGGLAGAGTDTQYF. Written as DNA, the CDR3 is TGTGCCAGCAGTGGGGGACTAGCGGGGGCAGGGACAGATACGCAGTATTTT.

This CDR3 is CSATNPLGALSTGELFF. CDR3 DNA: TGCAGTGCTACTAACCCCCTGGGGGCCCTTAGCACCGGGGAGCTGTTTTTT. The gene calls are TRBV20-1 and TRBJ2-2; D is possibly TRBD1 (6 bases). The CDR3 sequence is 17 residues long. Per the germline V gene, CDR1 is DFQATT and CDR2 is SNEGSKA (reference sequence). The V end was cut by 4 bases, the J end by 4 bases, with 22 bases between.

In its sample, this clonotype was seen many times. The chain links TRBV6-6 to TRBJ1-1; D is unclear. Looked up from germline, CDR1 is MNHNY and CDR2 is SVGAGI (reference sequence). The V end lost 5 bases, the J end lost 11 bases, and 15 bases lay between the germline ends. The CDR3 loop spans 12 amino acids. The CDR3 spells CASSPWSDGAFF. The CDR3, as DNA: TGTGCCAGCAGTCCCTGGTCCGACGGGGCTTTCTTT.